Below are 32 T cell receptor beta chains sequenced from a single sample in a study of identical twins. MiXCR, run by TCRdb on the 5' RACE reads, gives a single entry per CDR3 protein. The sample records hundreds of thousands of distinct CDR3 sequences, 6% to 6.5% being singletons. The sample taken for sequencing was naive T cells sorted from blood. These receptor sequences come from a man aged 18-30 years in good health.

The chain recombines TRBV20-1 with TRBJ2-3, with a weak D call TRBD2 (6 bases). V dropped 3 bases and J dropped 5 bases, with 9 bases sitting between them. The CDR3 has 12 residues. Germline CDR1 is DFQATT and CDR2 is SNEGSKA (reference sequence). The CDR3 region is CSASGRGDTQYF. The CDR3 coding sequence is TGCAGTGCTAGCGGGAGAGGAGATACGCAGTATTTT.

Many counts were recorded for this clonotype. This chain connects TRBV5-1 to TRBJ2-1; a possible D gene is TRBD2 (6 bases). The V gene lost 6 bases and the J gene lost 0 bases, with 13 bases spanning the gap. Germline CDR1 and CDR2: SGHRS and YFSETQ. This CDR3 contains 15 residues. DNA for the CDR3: TGCGCCAGCACCGGGGACGGGAGCTCCTACAATGAGCAGTTCTTC. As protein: CASTGDGSSYNEQFF.

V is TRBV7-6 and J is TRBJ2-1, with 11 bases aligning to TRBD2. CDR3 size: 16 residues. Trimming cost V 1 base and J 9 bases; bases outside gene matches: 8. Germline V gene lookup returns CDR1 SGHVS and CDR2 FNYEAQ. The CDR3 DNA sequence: TGTGCCAGCAGCTTAGTAGCGGGAGGGTACGGTGGTGAGCAGTTCTTC. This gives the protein CASSLVAGGYGGEQFF.

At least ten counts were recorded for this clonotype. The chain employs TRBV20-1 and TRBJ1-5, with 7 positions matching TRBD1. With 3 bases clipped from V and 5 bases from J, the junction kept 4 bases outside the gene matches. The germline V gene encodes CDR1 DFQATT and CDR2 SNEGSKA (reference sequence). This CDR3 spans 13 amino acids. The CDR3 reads CSASPGGDQPQHF. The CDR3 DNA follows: TGCAGTGCTAGTCCAGGGGGTGATCAGCCCCAGCATTTT.

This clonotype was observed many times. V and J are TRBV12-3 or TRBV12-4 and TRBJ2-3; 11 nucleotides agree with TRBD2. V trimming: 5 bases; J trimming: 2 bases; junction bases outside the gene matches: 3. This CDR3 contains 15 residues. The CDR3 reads CASSKLAGATDTQYF. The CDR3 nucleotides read TGTGCCAGCAGTAAACTAGCGGGAGCCACAGATACGCAGTATTTT.

CDR3 residues: CASSGTGQGASTGYTF. The CDR3 DNA reads as TGCGCCAGCAGTGGGACGGGACAGGGGGCTTCTACTGGCTACACCTTC. This sequence joins TRBV10-2 and TRBJ1-2; 12 nucleotides match TRBD1. The germline V gene has CDR1 WSHSY and CDR2 SAAADI. This CDR3 has 16 residues. Trimming took 4 bases from V and 7 from J; bases not matched to a gene: 10.

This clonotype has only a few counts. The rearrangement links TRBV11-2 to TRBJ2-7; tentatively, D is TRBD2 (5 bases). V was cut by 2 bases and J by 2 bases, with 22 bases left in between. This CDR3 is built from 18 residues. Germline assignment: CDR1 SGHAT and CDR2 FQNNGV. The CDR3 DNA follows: TGTGCCAGCAGCTTACCTCCGTGGGTCGGGGATGGGACCTACGAGCAGTACTTC. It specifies CASSLPPWVGDGTYEQYF.

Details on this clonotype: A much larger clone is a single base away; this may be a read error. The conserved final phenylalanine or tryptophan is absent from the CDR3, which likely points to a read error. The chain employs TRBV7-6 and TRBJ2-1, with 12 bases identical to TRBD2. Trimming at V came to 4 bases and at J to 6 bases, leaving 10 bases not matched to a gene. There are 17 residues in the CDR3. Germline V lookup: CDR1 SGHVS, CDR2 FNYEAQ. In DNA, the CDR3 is TGTGCCAGCAGCTCGTACCCGACTAGCGGGAGTATCAATGAGCAGTTCTAC. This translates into CASSSYPTSGSINEQFY.

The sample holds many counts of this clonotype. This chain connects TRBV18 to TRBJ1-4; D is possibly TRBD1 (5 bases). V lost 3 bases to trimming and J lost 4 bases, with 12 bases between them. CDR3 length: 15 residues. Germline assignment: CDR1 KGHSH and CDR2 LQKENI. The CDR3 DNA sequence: TGTGCCAGCTCACCGAGGGCAGGGATTAATGAAAAACTGTTTTTT. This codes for CASSPRAGINEKLFF.

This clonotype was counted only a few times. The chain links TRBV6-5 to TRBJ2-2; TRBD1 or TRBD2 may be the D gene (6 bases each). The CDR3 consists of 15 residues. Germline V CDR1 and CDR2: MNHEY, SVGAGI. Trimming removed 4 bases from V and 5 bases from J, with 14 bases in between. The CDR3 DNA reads TGTGCCAGCAGTTCGTGGAGGGGGGTGACCGGGGAGCTGTTTTTT. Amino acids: CASSSWRGVTGELFF.

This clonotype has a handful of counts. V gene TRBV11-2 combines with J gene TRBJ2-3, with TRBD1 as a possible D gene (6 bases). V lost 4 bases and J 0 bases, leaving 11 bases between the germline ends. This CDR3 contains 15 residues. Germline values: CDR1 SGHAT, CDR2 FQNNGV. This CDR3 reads CASSSGTISTDTQYF. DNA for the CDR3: TGTGCCAGCAGCTCCGGGACAATTAGCACAGATACGCAGTATTTT.

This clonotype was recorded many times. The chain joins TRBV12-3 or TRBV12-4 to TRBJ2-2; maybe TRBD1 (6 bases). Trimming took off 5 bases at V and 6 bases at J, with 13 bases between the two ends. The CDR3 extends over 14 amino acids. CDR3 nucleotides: TGTGCCAGCAGTACAGACAGGAGCGCCGGGGAGCTGTTTTTT. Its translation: CASSTDRSAGELFF.

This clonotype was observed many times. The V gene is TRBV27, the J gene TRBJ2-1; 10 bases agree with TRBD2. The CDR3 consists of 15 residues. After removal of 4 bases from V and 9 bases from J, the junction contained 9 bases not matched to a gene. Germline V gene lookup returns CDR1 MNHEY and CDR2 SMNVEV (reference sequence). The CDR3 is CASSYDLAGEVEQFF. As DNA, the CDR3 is TGTGCCAGCAGTTATGACCTAGCGGGAGAGGTTGAGCAGTTCTTC.

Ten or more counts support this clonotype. The CDR3 nucleotides read TGTGCCATCAGAGGAGAGACCCAGTACTTC. Its translation: CAIRGETQYF. The rearrangement links TRBV10-3 to TRBJ2-5, with D unresolved. V was trimmed by 6 bases and J by 4 bases, leaving 3 bases between them. The CDR3 contains 10 residues. Looked up from germline, CDR1 is ENHRY and CDR2 is SYGVKD.

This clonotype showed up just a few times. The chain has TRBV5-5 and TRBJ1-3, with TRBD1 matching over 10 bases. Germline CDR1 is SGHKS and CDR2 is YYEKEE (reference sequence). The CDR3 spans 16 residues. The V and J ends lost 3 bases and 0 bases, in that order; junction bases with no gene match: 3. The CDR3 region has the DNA TGTGCCAGCAGCTCGACAGGGGGCTTCTCTGGAAACACCATATATTTT. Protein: CASSSTGGFSGNTIYF.

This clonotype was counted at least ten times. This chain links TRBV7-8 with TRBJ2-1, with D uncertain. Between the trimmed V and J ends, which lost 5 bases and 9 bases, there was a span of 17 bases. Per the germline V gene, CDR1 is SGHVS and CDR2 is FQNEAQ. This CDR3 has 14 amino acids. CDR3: CASSTDLVVVEQFF. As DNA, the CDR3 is TGTGCCAGCAGCACCGATTTGGTAGTAGTTGAGCAGTTCTTC.

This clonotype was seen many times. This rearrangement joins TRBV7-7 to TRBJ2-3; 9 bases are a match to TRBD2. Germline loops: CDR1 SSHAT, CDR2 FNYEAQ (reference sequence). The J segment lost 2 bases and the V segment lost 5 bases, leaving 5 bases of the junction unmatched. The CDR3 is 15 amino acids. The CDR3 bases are TGTGCCAGCAGCGCATCTAGCGGGAACACAGATACGCAGTATTTT. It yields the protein CASSASSGNTDTQYF.

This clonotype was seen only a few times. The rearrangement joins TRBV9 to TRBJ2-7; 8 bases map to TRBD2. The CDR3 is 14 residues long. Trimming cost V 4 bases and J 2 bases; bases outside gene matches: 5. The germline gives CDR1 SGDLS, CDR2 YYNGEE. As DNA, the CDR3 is TGTGCCAGCAGCTTCACTAGCGGCGCCTACGAGCAGTACTTC. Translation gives CASSFTSGAYEQYF.

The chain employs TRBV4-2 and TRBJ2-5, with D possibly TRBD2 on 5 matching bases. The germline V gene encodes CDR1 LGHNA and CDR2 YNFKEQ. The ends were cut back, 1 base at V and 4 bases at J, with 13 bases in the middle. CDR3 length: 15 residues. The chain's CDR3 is CASSQGTALRETQYF. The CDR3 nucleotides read TGTGCCAGCAGCCAAGGGACTGCGCTGAGAGAGACCCAGTACTTC.

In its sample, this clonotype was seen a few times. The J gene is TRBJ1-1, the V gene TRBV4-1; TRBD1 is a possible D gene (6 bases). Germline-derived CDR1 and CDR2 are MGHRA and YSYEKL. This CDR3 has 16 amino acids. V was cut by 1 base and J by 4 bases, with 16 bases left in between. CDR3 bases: TGCGCCAGCAGCCAAGTTAGGGGCCAGGGGAGCACTGAAGCTTTCTTT. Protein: CASSQVRGQGSTEAFF.

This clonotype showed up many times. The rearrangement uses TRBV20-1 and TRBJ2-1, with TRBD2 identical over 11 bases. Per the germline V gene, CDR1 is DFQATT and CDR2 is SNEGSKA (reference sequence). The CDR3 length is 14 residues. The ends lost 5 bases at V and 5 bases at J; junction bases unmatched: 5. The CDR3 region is CSAVGLAADNEQFF. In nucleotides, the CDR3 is TGCAGTGCTGTGGGACTAGCGGCCGACAATGAGCAGTTCTTC.

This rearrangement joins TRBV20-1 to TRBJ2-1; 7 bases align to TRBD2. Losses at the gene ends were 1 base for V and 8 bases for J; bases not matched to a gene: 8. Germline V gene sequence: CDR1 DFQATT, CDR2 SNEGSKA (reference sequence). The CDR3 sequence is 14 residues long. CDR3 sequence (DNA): TGCAGTGCTAGAGTGTTGGGGGGGGACTATGAGCAGTTCTTC. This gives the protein CSARVLGGDYEQFF.

CDR3 coding DNA: TGCAGTGCTATGGGGGACCGCTATGGCTACACCTTC. This translates into CSAMGDRYGYTF. V and J are TRBV20-1 and TRBJ1-2; tentative D call: TRBD1 (5 bases). The CDR3 spans 12 residues. CDR1 DFQATT and CDR2 SNEGSKA come from the germline V gene (reference sequence). V gave up 4 bases and J gave up 4 bases, with 10 bases separating them.

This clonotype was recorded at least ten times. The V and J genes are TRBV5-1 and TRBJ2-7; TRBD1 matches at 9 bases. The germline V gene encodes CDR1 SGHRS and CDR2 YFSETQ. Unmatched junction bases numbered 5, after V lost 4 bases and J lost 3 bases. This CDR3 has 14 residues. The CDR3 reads CASSIGQGFYEQYF. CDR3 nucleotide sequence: TGCGCCAGCAGCATCGGACAGGGGTTCTACGAGCAGTACTTC.

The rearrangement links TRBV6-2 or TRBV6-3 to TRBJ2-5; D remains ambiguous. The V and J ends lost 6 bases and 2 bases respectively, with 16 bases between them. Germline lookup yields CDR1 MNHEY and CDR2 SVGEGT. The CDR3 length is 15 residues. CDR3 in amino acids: CASRPDWNPQETQYF. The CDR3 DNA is TGTGCCAGCAGGCCAGACTGGAACCCACAAGAGACCCAGTACTTC.

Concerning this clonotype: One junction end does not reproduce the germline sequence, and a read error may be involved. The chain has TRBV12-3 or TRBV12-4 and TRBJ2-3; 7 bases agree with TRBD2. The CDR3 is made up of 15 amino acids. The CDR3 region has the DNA TGTGCCAGCAGACCGTCGGGAGGACGCACAGAGACGCAGTATTTT. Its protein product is CASRPSGGRTETQYF.

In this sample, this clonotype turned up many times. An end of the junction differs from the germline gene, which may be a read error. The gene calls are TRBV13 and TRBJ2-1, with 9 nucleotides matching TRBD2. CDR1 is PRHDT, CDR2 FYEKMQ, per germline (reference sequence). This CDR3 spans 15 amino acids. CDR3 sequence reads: CASSLVTSGINEQFF. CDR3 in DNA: TGCGCCAGCAGCTTGGTGACTAGCGGAATAAATGAGCAGTTCTTC.

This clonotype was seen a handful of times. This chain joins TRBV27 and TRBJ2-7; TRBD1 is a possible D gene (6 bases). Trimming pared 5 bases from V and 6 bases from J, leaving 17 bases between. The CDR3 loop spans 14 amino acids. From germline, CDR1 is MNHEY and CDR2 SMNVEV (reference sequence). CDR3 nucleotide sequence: TGTGCCAGCAGTAGGGGGACCCGGGCCGGCGAGCAGTACTTC. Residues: CASSRGTRAGEQYF.

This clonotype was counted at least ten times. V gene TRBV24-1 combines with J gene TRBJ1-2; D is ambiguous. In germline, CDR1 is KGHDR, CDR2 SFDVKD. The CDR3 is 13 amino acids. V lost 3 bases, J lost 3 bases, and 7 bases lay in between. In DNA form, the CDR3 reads TGTGCCACCAGTGATATAAGGGACTATGGCTACACCTTC. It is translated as CATSDIRDYGYTF.

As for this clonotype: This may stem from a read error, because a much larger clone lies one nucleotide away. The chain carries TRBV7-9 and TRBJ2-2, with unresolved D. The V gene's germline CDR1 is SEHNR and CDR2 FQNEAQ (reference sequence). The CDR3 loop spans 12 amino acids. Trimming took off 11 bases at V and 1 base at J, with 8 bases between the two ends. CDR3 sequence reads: CAGTQNTGELFF. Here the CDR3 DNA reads TGTGCCGGCACCCAGAACACCGGGGAGCTGTTTTTT.

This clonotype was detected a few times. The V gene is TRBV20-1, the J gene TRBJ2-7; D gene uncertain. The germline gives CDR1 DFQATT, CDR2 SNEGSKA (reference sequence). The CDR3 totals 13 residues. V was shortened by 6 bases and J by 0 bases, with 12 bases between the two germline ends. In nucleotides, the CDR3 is TGCAGTGCCATTGTTGGATACTCCTACGAGCAGTACTTC. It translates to CSAIVGYSYEQYF.

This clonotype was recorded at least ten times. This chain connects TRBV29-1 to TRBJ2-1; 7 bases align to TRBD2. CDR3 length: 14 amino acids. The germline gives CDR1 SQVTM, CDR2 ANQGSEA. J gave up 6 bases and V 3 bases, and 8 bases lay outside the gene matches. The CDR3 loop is CSVEWLAVSNEQFF. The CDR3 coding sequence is TGCAGCGTTGAGTGGCTAGCGGTTTCCAATGAGCAGTTCTTC.